This is a list of T cell receptor beta chains from one sample in a study of cytomegalovirus exposure and HLA in healthy donors. Generated by immunoSEQ multiplex PCR, the TCRdb table keeps only in-frame clones and is missing some. Of about 130,000 clones listed, roughly 78% are singletons. The sequenced material came from PBMCs. The source is a man aged 35 to 55 in good health and CMV-seropositive. Both conserved end residues are trimmed from each CDR3. The D gene is left open where the match is weak. Clone sizes are given selectively: once, few, many, or a class where the clone is expanded.

clone_size d_call v_call cdr3_aa
. . TRBV5-1 ASSLDRVNTEAF
once . TRBV4-1 ASSLPPVRVGSPLH
. TRBD2 TRBV18 ASSPGGSTDTQY
. . TRBV4-1 ASSQRQSDPTDTQY
. TRBD1 TRBV5-4 ASSLATSGTGLRYT
. TRBD1 TRBV7-8 ASSFGTGRSYGYT
. . TRBV28 ATGARLGGYT
. . TRBV11-3 ASALHTDTQY
few TRBD2 TRBV5-4 ASSLESGSNEQF
once TRBD1 TRBV15 ATSREGQGSKNIQY
. TRBD1 TRBV6-6 ASTISRDRAYEQY
. TRBD1 TRBV6-6 ASSYQLGQAGEQY
. . TRBV29-1 SVRAGLYNEQF
. . TRBV5-1 ASSFSAGANYGYT
. . TRBV4-1 ASSHPFGDTQY
few TRBD1 TRBV5-5 ASSPLGQGNNQPQH
. TRBD1 TRBV27 ASSLQVQTGEHYEQY
. TRBD1 TRBV30 AWSLITGEYSPLH
. . TRBV10-3 AISESTGLVEQF
. TRBD1 TRBV28 ASSQGQINQPQH
. TRBD1 TRBV2 ASSLTGVNTEAF
. TRBD1 TRBV2 AILTGVTYEQY
. TRBD1 TRBV6-1 ASSGDRETRETQY
. TRBD2 TRBV11-2 ASLLAGVGNEQF
few . TRBV19 ASSTPDRSPSSNQPQH
. . TRBV11-3 ASSPDSYTDTQY
. . TRBV10-3 AISESTPGETQY
. . TRBV18 AGSPPLAGNNSPLH
. TRBD2 TRBV29-1 SVGSGNGVETQY
. TRBD1 TRBV19 ATAGTANQPQH
. TRBD1 TRBV7-6 ASSLGTGGDQPQH
. . TRBV28 ASSPPYEKLF
. TRBD2 TRBV28 ASSSLAGVIGEQF
. . TRBV5-1 ASSLMSGRDTGELF
. . TRBV18 ASSVGEDTEAF
. . TRBV7-2 ASSSGLEAEETQY
. TRBD2 TRBV5-1 ASSLAGTSGSKIEQF
. . TRBV7-9 SSSLGLLQF
once TRBD1 TRBV6-5 ASSYSDRGHQPQH
few . TRBV19 ASSIDREYTEAF
. TRBD1 TRBV7-2 ASSLVDRPKTQY
. . TRBV6-9 ASSYSAALRPVTDTQY